The subject of this entry is one TCR beta chain. Antigen unknown. This record belongs to a study of T cell responses to AZD1222 COVID-19 vaccine. The study's findings and limits: Close to half of spike-specific TCRs reportedly recognize unmutated variant regions.

Sequenced by immunoSEQ multiplex PCR; TCRdb stores in-frame clones only, minus some. Among some 130,000 clones listed, 87% were seen once. The material was peripheral blood, obtained 28 days after the second AZD1222 dose. The source of this sequence is an adult who received the AZD1222 COVID-19 vaccine.

The CDR3, as DNA: TGTGCCAGCAGCTTGGACGGCAGGGAGGGTTCACCCCTCCACTTT. It translates to CASSLDGREGSPLHF. The chain carries TRBV5-4 and TRBJ1-6, with a tentative D call TRBD1 (5 bases). This CDR3 comprises 15 residues. Between the trimmed V and J ends, which lost 0 bases and 9 bases, there was a span of 13 bases. CDR1 is SGHNT and CDR2 is YYREEE in the germline V gene (reference sequence). Full variable domain (outside the CDR3, taken from reference TRBV5-4 and TRBJ1-6): ETGVTQSPTHLIKTRGQQVTLRCSSQSGHNTVSWYQQALGQGPQFIFQYYREEENGRGNFPPRFSGLQFPNYSSELNVNALELDDSALYLCASSLDGREGSPLHFGNGTRLTVT.